A selection of T cell receptor beta chains follows, all from one sample in a study of low-dose radiotherapy and immunotherapy resistance in tumors. MiXCR was run by TCRdb on the reads, yielding one entry per CDR3 protein. The data hold under 90,000 distinct CDR3 sequences, with less than 35% observed a single time. Sequenced here: PBMCs, sampled before treatment. These receptors all stem from a female donor with ovarian cancer. CDR3s include the opening cysteine and the closing phenylalanine or tryptophan. The order of the fields is CDR3 protein, CDR3 DNA, J gene, V gene, CDR3 length, D gene, clone size. The D gene is left open where the match is weak. Clone sizes are given selectively: once, few, many, or a class where the clone is expanded.

CDR3aa: CASPPPQTSYEQYF
CDR3nt: TGTGCCAGCCCGCCCCCACAGACCTCCTACGAGCAGTACTTC
j_gene: TRBJ2-7
v_gene: TRBV28
len: 14
d_gene: NA
abundance: medium-sized

CDR3aa: CASSRPPRGPTDNQPQHF
CDR3nt: TGTGCCAGCAGCAGGCCCCCCAGGGGGCCGACGGATAATCAGCCCCAGCATTTT
j_gene: TRBJ1-5
v_gene: TRBV7-2
len: 18
d_gene: TRBD1
abundance: many

CDR3aa: CASSPRTGLTDTQYF
CDR3nt: TGTGCCAGCAGCCCGCGGACAGGCCTCACAGATACGCAGTATTTT
j_gene: TRBJ2-3
v_gene: TRBV14
len: 15
d_gene: TRBD1
abundance: many

CDR3aa: CATSEQFF
CDR3nt: TGTGCCACCAGTGAGCAGTTCTTC
j_gene: TRBJ2-1
v_gene: TRBV24-1
len: 8
d_gene: NA
abundance: NA

CDR3aa: CASSTLRTGVPGELFF
CDR3nt: TGTGCCAGCAGTACCCTTCGGACAGGGGTTCCCGGGGAGCTGTTTTTT
j_gene: TRBJ2-2
v_gene: TRBV6-2/TRBV6-3
len: 16
d_gene: TRBD1
abundance: few

CDR3aa: CASSVANTGREKLFF
CDR3nt: TGTGCCAGCAGCGTAGCTAACACAGGGCGGGAAAAACTGTTTTTT
j_gene: TRBJ1-4
v_gene: TRBV9
len: 15
d_gene: NA
abundance: once

CDR3aa: CASSLEGTGVANYGYTF
CDR3nt: TGTGCCAGCAGTTTAGAGGGCACAGGCGTTGCTAACTATGGCTACACCTTC
j_gene: TRBJ1-2
v_gene: TRBV28
len: 17
d_gene: NA
abundance: NA

CDR3aa: CASSLVAGSNEQFF
CDR3nt: TGTGCCAGCAGCTTAGTGGCGGGATCCAATGAGCAGTTCTTC
j_gene: TRBJ2-1
v_gene: TRBV11-3
len: 14
d_gene: NA
abundance: many

CDR3aa: CASSVGVADQETQYF
CDR3nt: TGTGCCAGCAGCGTCGGGGTAGCGGACCAAGAGACCCAGTACTTC
j_gene: TRBJ2-5
v_gene: TRBV9
len: 15
d_gene: NA
abundance: NA

CDR3aa: CASSPVAGGLSYEQYF
CDR3nt: TGCGCCAGCAGCCCGGTAGCGGGAGGGTTGTCCTACGAGCAGTACTTC
j_gene: TRBJ2-7
v_gene: TRBV5-1
len: 16
d_gene: TRBD2
abundance: NA

CDR3aa: CASSYPDTQYF
CDR3nt: TGTGCCAGCAGTTACCCAGATACGCAGTATTTT
j_gene: TRBJ2-3
v_gene: TRBV6-2/TRBV6-3
len: 11
d_gene: NA
abundance: many

CDR3aa: CASSQVRAAIGAGANVLTF
CDR3nt: TGTGCCAGCAGCCAGGTGCGGGCAGCTATTGGGGCTGGGGCCAACGTCCTGACTTTC
j_gene: TRBJ2-6
v_gene: TRBV5-6
len: 19
d_gene: NA
abundance: many

CDR3aa: CASSFRTGTELTSTEAFF
CDR3nt: TGTGCCAGCAGTTTTCGGACAGGAACGGAATTGACGAGCACTGAAGCTTTCTTT
j_gene: TRBJ1-1
v_gene: TRBV6-2/TRBV6-3
len: 18
d_gene: TRBD1
abundance: many

CDR3aa: CASSNGLAGLRDTQYF
CDR3nt: TGTGCCAGCAGCAACGGACTAGCGGGGCTTCGTGATACGCAGTATTTT
j_gene: TRBJ2-3
v_gene: TRBV21-1
len: 16
d_gene: NA
abundance: NA

CDR3aa: CAISLTSGDTDTQYF
CDR3nt: TGTGCCATCAGTTTAACAAGCGGAGACACAGATACGCAGTATTTT
j_gene: TRBJ2-3
v_gene: TRBV10-3
len: 15
d_gene: NA
abundance: many

CDR3aa: CASSIGEPGQQFF
CDR3nt: TGTGCCAGTAGTATCGGAGAACCGGGACAACAGTTCTTC
j_gene: TRBJ2-1
v_gene: TRBV19
len: 13
d_gene: NA
abundance: many

CDR3aa: CASSLASVTQNTGELFF
CDR3nt: TGCGCCAGCAGCTTGGCCTCAGTGACACAGAACACCGGGGAGCTGTTTTTT
j_gene: TRBJ2-2
v_gene: TRBV5-1
len: 17
d_gene: NA
abundance: NA

CDR3aa: CASSVSGQATGELFF
CDR3nt: TGTGCCAGCAGCGTCTCCGGACAGGCGACCGGGGAGCTGTTTTTT
j_gene: TRBJ2-2
v_gene: TRBV11-2
len: 15
d_gene: TRBD1
abundance: NA

CDR3aa: CSAKVGNNEQFF
CDR3nt: TGCAGTGCTAAAGTGGGGAACAATGAGCAGTTCTTC
j_gene: TRBJ2-1
v_gene: TRBV20-1
len: 12
d_gene: NA
abundance: many

CDR3aa: CASSTDRGSHEQYF
CDR3nt: TGTGCCAGTAGTACCGACAGGGGATCCCACGAGCAGTACTTC
j_gene: TRBJ2-7
v_gene: TRBV19
len: 14
d_gene: TRBD1
abundance: many

CDR3aa: CASSRLQGVVEVRTF
CDR3nt: TGTGCCAGCAGCCGCCTACAGGGGGTCGTGGAGGTGAGGACCTTC
j_gene: TRBJ1-2
v_gene: TRBV3-1
len: 15
d_gene: TRBD1
abundance: many

CDR3aa: CASRGGTYRTEQFF
CDR3nt: TGCGCCAGCAGAGGGGGGACGTACCGAACCGAGCAGTTCTTC
j_gene: TRBJ2-1
v_gene: TRBV5-1
len: 14
d_gene: NA
abundance: many

CDR3aa: CASSPHQAGAGDTQYF
CDR3nt: TGTGCCAGTAGTCCCCACCAAGCGGGGGCGGGAGATACGCAGTATTTT
j_gene: TRBJ2-3
v_gene: TRBV19
len: 16
d_gene: TRBD2
abundance: NA

CDR3aa: CASSYQTGVGNEQFF
CDR3nt: TGTGCCAGCAGTTACCAAACGGGAGTCGGCAATGAGCAGTTCTTC
j_gene: TRBJ2-1
v_gene: TRBV6-2/TRBV6-3
len: 15
d_gene: NA
abundance: many

CDR3aa: CASSLEGQGSFEQFF
CDR3nt: TGTGCCAGCAGCTTGGAGGGACAGGGTTCTTTTGAGCAGTTCTTC
j_gene: TRBJ2-1
v_gene: TRBV5-5
len: 15
d_gene: TRBD1
abundance: many

CDR3aa: CASSLLRGYYGYTF
CDR3nt: TGTGCCAGCAGCTTGCTCAGGGGGTACTATGGCTACACCTTC
j_gene: TRBJ1-2
v_gene: TRBV5-1
len: 14
d_gene: TRBD1
abundance: NA

CDR3aa: CASREQGAHNSPLHF
CDR3nt: TGTGCCAGCAGGGAACAAGGGGCGCATAATTCACCCCTCCACTTT
j_gene: TRBJ1-6
v_gene: TRBV6-5
len: 15
d_gene: NA
abundance: once

CDR3aa: CASNRLAGDNEQFF
CDR3nt: TGCGCCAGCAACCGACTAGCGGGGGACAATGAGCAGTTCTTC
j_gene: TRBJ2-1
v_gene: TRBV5-1
len: 14
d_gene: TRBD2
abundance: medium-sized

CDR3aa: CASSPGTGQGAGNQPQHF
CDR3nt: TGTGCCAGCAGCCCAGGAACGGGACAGGGGGCAGGCAATCAGCCCCAGCATTTT
j_gene: TRBJ1-5
v_gene: TRBV4-2
len: 18
d_gene: TRBD1
abundance: NA

CDR3aa: CASSPRTGVDTEAFF
CDR3nt: TGTGCCAGCAGCCCAAGGACAGGGGTGGACACTGAAGCTTTCTTT
j_gene: TRBJ1-1
v_gene: TRBV7-9
len: 15
d_gene: TRBD1
abundance: many

CDR3aa: CASSPFIMGEQFF
CDR3nt: TGTGCCAGCAGCCCCTTTATTATGGGTGAGCAGTTCTTC
j_gene: TRBJ2-1
v_gene: TRBV7-3
len: 13
d_gene: NA
abundance: many

CDR3aa: CSALTSFEQFF
CDR3nt: TGCAGCGCCCTGACTAGTTTTGAGCAGTTCTTC
j_gene: TRBJ2-1
v_gene: TRBV29-1
len: 11
d_gene: NA
abundance: NA